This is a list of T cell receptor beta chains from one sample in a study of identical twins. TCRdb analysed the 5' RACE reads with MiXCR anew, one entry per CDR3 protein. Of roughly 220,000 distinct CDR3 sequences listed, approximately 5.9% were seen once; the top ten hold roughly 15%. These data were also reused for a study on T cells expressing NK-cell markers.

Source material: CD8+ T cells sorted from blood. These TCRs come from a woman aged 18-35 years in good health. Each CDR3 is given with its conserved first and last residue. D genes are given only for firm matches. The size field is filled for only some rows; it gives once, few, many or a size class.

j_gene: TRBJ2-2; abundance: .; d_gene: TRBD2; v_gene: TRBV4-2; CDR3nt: TGTGCCAGCAGCCAAGCTGGGACTAGCGGGGGGGCCGGCACCGGGGAGCTGTTTTTT; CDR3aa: CASSQAGTSGGAGTGELFF
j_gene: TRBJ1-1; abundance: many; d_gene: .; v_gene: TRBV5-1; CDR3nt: TGCGCCAGCAGCTTGTGGCAGGGGATGGGGAACACTGAAGCTTTCTTT; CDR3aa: CASSLWQGMGNTEAFF
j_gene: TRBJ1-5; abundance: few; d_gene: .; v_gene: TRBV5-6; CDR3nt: TGTGCCAGCAGCTTGGGATCGGGCTCTGGTCAGCCCCAGCATTTT; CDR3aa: CASSLGSGSGQPQHF
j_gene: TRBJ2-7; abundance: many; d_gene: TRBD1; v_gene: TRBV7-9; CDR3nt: TGTGCCAGCAGCCCATGGGACAGGGGCCGTTCCGAGCAGTACTTC; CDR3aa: CASSPWDRGRSEQYF
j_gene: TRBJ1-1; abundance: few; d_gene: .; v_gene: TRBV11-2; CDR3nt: TGTGCCAGCAGCTTAGATCTCTATAGAACAGTCGAGGGGGGCATCCCTGAAGCTTTCTTT; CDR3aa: CASSLDLYRTVEGGIPEAFF
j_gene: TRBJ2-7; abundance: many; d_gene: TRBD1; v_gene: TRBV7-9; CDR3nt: TGTGCCAGCAGCGACCGGGACAGGGCCTACGAGCAGTACTTC; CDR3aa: CASSDRDRAYEQYF
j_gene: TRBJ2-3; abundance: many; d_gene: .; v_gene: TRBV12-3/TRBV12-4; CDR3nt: TGTGCCAGCACCCTTCCGGGGACAGATACGCAGTATTTT; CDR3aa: CASTLPGTDTQYF
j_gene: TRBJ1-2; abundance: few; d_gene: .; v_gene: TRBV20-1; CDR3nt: TGCAGTGCGCGGGATATAGGGTCTGAGGGCTACACCTTC; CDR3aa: CSARDIGSEGYTF
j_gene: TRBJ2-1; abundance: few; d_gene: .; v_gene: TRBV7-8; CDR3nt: TGTGCCAGCAGCCCCCGAGGAGGGGGCAGCTTCAATGAGCAGTTCTTC; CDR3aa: CASSPRGGGSFNEQFF
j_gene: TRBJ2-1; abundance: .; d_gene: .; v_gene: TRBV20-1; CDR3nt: TGCAGTGCTAGAGTCCTAGCCCCCTACAATGAGCAGTTCTTC; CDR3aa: CSARVLAPYNEQFF
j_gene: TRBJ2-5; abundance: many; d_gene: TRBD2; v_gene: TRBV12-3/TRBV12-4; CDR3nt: TGTGCCAGCAGTCCTTTAGCGGGAGACGCCGAGACCCAGTACTTC; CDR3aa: CASSPLAGDAETQYF
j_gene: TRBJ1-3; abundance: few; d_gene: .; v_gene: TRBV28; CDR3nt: TGTGCCAGCAGTTTGATTGCCGGGGGAAACACCATATATTTT; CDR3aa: CASSLIAGGNTIYF
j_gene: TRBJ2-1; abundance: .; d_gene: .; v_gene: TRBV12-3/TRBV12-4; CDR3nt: TGTGCCAGCAGGGGTATACACGAAAATGAGCAGTTCTTC; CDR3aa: CASRGIHENEQFF
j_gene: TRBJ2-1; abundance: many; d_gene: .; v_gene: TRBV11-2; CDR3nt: TGTGCCAGCAGCTTAGAAGGGCAGCCCGGCAATGAGCAGTTCTTC; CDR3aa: CASSLEGQPGNEQFF
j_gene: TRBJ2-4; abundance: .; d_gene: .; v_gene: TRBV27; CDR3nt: TGTGCCAGCATGAATACCGGGACCAAAAACATTCAGTACTTC; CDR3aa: CASMNTGTKNIQYF
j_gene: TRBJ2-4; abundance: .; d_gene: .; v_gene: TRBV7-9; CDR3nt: TGTGCCAGCAGCTTTAGCGAACTAGCCAAAAACATTCAGTACTTC; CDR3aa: CASSFSELAKNIQYF
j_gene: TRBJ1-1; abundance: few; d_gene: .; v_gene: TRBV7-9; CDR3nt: TGTGCCAGCAGCTTAGGGCGGGTTGAAGCTTTCTTT; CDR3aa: CASSLGRVEAFF
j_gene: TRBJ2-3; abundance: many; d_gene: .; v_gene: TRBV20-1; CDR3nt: TGCAGTCGGGGGGCCGGGGCAGATACGCAGTATTTT; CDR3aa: CSRGAGADTQYF
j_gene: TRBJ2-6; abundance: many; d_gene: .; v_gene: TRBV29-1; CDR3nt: TGCAGCGTTCGGGACCCCAGGGCTGGGGCCAACGTCCTGACTTTC; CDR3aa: CSVRDPRAGANVLTF
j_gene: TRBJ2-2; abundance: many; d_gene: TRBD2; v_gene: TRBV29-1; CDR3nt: TGCAGCGTTGAGCTCCGCCCGGGAGGTAACACCGGGGAGCTGTTTTTT; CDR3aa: CSVELRPGGNTGELFF
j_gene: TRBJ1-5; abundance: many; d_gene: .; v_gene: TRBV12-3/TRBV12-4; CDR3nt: TGTGCCAGCAGTTTCACGGGGAAACAGCCCCAGCATTTT; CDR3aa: CASSFTGKQPQHF
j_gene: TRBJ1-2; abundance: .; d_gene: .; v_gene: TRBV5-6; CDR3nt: TGTGCCAGCGTAGGAAGGGACGAACCCAACTATGGCTACACCTTC; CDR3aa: CASVGRDEPNYGYTF
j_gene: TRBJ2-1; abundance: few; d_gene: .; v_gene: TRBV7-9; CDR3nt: TGTGCCAGCAGCTTTTTTTCGGGAGCCTACAATGAGCAGTTCTTC; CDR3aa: CASSFFSGAYNEQFF
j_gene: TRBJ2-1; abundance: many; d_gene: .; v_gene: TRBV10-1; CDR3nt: TGCGCCAGCAGTGGGGCGGGGAACAATGAGCAGTTCTTC; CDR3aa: CASSGAGNNEQFF
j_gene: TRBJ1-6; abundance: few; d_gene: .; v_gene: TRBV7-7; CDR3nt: TGTGCTAGCGGAATGGGGGAGGGTTCACCCCTCCACTTT; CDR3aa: CASGMGEGSPLHF
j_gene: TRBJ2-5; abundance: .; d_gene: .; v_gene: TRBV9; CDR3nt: TGTGCCAGCAGCGTTAGGTGGGGGGGGGGCGAAGAGACCCAGTACTTC; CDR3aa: CASSVRWGGGEETQYF
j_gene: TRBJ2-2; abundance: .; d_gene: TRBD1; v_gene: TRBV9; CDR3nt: TGTGCCAGCAGCGGGAGCAGGGGGCGGGTCGGGGAGCTGTTTTTT; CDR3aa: CASSGSRGRVGELFF
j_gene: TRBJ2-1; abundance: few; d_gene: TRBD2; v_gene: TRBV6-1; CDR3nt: TGTGCCAGCACCTCGGGGGAGCGGGGAAACAATGAGCAGTTCTTC; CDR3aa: CASTSGERGNNEQFF
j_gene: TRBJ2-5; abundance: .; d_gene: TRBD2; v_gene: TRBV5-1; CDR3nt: TGCGCCAGCAGCCCCGTGACTAGCCGAGGGGAGACCCAGTACTTC; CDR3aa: CASSPVTSRGETQYF
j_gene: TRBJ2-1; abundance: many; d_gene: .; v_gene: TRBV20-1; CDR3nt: TGCAGTGCTAGTTTTGGGGATGAGCAGTTCTTC; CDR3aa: CSASFGDEQFF
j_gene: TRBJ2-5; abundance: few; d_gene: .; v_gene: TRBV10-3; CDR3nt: TGTGCCATCAGTGAGTCTGGGGAAGCCCAAGAGACCCAGTACTTC; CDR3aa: CAISESGEAQETQYF
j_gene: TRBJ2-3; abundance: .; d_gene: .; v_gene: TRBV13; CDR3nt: TGTGCCAGCAGCCCGCCGGGGGGCGCAGATACGCAGTATTTT; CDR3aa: CASSPPGGADTQYF
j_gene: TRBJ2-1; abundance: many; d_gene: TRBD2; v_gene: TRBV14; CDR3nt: TGTGCCAGCAGCCAAGAACTAGCGGCTAAATACAATGAGCAGTTCTTC; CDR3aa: CASSQELAAKYNEQFF
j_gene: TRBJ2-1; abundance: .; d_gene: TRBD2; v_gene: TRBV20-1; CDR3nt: TGCAGTGCTAGAGATTTGGGGGAGGGCCATGAGCAGTTCTTC; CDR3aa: CSARDLGEGHEQFF
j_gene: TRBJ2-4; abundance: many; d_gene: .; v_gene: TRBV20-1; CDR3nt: TGCAGTGCTTGTCGCAGGGTGGACATTCAGTACTTC; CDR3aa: CSACRRVDIQYF
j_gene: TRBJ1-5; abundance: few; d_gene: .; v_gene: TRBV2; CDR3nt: TGTGCCAGCAGTGAAGGGACATGGGACAATCAGCCCCAGCATTTT; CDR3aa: CASSEGTWDNQPQHF
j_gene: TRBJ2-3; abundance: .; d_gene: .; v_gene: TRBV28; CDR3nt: TGTGCCAGCAGAGTCCTAAAATGGGGTGGCTCGGGCACAGATACGCAGTATTTT; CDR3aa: CASRVLKWGGSGTDTQYF
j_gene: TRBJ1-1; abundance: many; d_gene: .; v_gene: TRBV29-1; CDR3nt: TGCAGCGTTGGGGAGCGACCGGGTCAAGCAGAGATGAACACTGAAGCTTTCTTT; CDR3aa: CSVGERPGQAEMNTEAFF
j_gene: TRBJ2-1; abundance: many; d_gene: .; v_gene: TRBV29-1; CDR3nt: TGCAGCGTTGTAATGTATGAGCAGTTCTTC; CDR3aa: CSVVMYEQFF
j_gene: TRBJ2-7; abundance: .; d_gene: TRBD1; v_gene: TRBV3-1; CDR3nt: TGTGCCAGCAGCCACCCCGGGACAGCAACCTACGAGCAGTACTTC; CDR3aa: CASSHPGTATYEQYF
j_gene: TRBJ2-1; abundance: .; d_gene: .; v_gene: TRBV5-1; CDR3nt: TGCGCCAGCAGCCCCGGGACACGTTACAATGAGCAGTTCTTC; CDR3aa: CASSPGTRYNEQFF